This T cell receptor (beta chain) was identified during a study of cytomegalovirus exposure and HLA in healthy donors. Germline V gene sequence: CDR1 SQVTM, CDR2 ANQGSEA. CDR3 length equals 12 residues. PCR amplification relied on 60 Vbeta primers (plus 13 Jbeta primers). TCRdb keeps only in-frame clones here, not all; method: immunoSEQ multiplex PCR. Its table records roughly 42,000 clones. Points on this clone: What it recognizes is unknown. Mismatch with germline at one junction end may stem from a read error.

Study outcomes and limitations: Several of the most significant clusters appeared linked to common viral pathogens, based on a later analysis. Per published reports, the classifier diagnosed cytomegalovirus status with high specificity and sensitivity.

This chain connects TRBV29-1 to TRBJ1-1, with D hard to call. This receptor was taken from a man aged 25 to 45 in good health and CMV-seronegative. The specimen was PBMCs. CDR3 loop: CSVGMLGTEDFF. The DNA of the CDR3 is TGCAGCGTTGGGATGTTGGGCACTGAAGATTTCTTT.